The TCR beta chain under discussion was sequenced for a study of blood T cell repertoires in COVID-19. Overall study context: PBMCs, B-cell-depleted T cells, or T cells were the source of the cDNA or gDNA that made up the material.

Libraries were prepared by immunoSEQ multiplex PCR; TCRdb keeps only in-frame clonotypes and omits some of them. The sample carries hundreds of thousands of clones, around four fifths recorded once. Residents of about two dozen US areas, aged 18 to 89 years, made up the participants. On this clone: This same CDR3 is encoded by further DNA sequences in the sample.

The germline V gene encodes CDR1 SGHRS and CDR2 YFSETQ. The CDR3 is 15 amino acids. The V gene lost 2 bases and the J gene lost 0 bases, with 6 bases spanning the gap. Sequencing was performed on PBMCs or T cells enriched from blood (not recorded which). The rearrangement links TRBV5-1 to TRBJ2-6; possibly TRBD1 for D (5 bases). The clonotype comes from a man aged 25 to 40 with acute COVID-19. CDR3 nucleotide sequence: TGCGCCAGCAGCTTAACAGGCTCTGGGGCCAACGTCCTGACTTTC. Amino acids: CASSLTGSGANVLTF.